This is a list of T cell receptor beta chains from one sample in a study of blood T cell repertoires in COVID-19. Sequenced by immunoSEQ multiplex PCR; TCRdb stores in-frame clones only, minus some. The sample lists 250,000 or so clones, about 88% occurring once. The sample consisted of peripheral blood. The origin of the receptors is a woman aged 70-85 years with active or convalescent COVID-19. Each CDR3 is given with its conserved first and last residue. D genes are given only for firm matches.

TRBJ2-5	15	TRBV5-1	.	TGCGCCAGCAGCTCCCAAACTAGTCTGGGGGAGACCCAGTACTTC	CASSSQTSLGETQYF
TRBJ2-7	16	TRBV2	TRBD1	TGTGCCAGCAGTGGACTTATGACAGGGAGATTCTACGAGCAGTACTTC	CASSGLMTGRFYEQYF
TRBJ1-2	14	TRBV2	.	TGTGCCAGCACAGGGGCTGGGCGATGGGGTGGCTACACCTTC	CASTGAGRWGGYTF
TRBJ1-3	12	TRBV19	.	TGTGCCAGTAGTAGAGACTTGAACACCATATATTTT	CASSRDLNTIYF
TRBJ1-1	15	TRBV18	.	TGTGCCAGCTCACCACCGGGGAGGCAGGGCACTGAAGCTTTCTTT	CASSPPGRQGTEAFF
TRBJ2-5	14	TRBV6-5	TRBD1	TGTGCCAGCAGTTCGGGGACAGGTCCGGAGACCCAGTACTTC	CASSSGTGPETQYF
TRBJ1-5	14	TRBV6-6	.	TGTGCCAGCAGTCCCCGGACAGTCGATCAGCCCCAGCATTTT	CASSPRTVDQPQHF
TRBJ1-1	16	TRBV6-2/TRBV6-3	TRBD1	TGTGCCAGCAGTTACTCCGGGACAGGGAGGAACACTGAAGCTTTCTTT	CASSYSGTGRNTEAFF
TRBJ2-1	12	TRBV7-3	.	TGTGCCAGCAGCTCTGCAAACGGTGAGCAGTTCTTC	CASSSANGEQFF
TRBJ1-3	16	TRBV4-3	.	TGCGCCAGCAGCCAAGATAGGGGCACCCCAGGAAACACCATATATTTT	CASSQDRGTPGNTIYF
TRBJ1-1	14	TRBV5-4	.	TGTGCCAGCAGCTTGCCGACAGGGAACACTGAAGCTTTCTTT	CASSLPTGNTEAFF
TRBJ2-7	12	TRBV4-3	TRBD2	TGCGCCAGCAGCTGGGGGGGGACCGAGCAGTACTTC	CASSWGGTEQYF
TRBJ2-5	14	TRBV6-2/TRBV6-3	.	TGTGCCAGCAGTTATCTTTCCGGGCAAGAGACCCAGTACTTC	CASSYLSGQETQYF
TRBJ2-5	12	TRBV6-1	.	TGTGCCAGCAGTGAAGGGAGGGAGGCCCAGTACTTC	CASSEGREAQYF
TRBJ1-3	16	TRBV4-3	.	TGCGCCAGCAGCCAAGATACCACGGGCTCTGGAAACACCATATATTTT	CASSQDTTGSGNTIYF
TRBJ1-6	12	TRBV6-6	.	TGTGCCAGCATCCAGGCTAATTCACCCCTCCACTTT	CASIQANSPLHF
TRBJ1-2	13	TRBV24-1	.	TGTGCCACCAGTGACTTCACAGGGAATGGCTACACCTTC	CATSDFTGNGYTF
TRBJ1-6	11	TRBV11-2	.	TGTGCCAGCAGCCTTAATTCACCCCTCCACTTT	CASSLNSPLHF
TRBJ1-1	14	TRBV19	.	TGTGCCAGTAGACTCGGACAGAAGGGCACTGAAGCTTTCTTT	CASRLGQKGTEAFF
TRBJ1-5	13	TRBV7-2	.	TGTGCCAGCAGCTTCCGAGGGAGTGAGCCCCAGCATTTT	CASSFRGSEPQHF
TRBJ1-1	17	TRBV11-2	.	TGTGCCAGCAGCTTAGAGCCCCGGGGAGCCATCAAGAGTGAAGCTTTCTTT	CASSLEPRGAIKSEAFF
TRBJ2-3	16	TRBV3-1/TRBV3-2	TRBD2	TGTGCCAGCAGCCAACGGGCGGGGGGGACGGCAGATACGCAGTATTTT	CASSQRAGGTADTQYF
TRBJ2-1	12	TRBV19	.	TGTGCCAGTAGCGAGAGCCACAATGAGCAGTTCTTC	CASSESHNEQFF
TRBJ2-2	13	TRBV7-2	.	TGTGCCAGCTCATCCGTGAGTCCCAGGGAGCTGTTTTTT	CASSSVSPRELFF
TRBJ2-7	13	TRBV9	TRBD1	TGTGCCAGCAGCGTAGGACAGGGTAGAGAGCAGTACTTC	CASSVGQGREQYF
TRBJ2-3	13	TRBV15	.	TGTGCCACCAGCAGAGGGGGCTCAGATACGCAGTATTTT	CATSRGGSDTQYF